This T cell receptor beta chain came from a study of radiation and T cells in renal cell carcinoma. Study results and caveats: No pretreatment tumor biopsies were available for baseline clonotypes. Top tumor clonotypes rose in blood 2 weeks post-radiation, then contracted.

Time point: blood 4 weeks post-SBRT, at nephrectomy. Treatment given: 15 Gy SBRT to primary tumor, nephrectomy 4 weeks later. This renal cell carcinoma was of the clear cell type. Profiling relied on immunoSEQ multiplex PCR, and the TCRdb table lists in-frame clones only, not all of them. The table lists approximately 90,000 clones, around four fifths of them singletons. Concerning this clone: Its target is not known.

This CDR3 is 13 amino acids long. V was trimmed by 5 bases and J by 6 bases, leaving 14 bases between them. Germline V gives CDR1 KGHSH, CDR2 LQKENI. This TCR came from a man in his fifties or sixties with renal cell carcinoma. The source was blood, collected from a patient whose treatment included radiotherapy and nephrectomy. The V gene is TRBV18, the J gene TRBJ2-7, with D hard to call. The CDR3 coding sequence is TGTGCCAGCTCAGCCCGAAGAGAGCGCGAGCAGTACTTC. Protein product: CASSARREREQYF. The full variable domain, its missing parts supplied by reference TRBV18 and TRBJ2-7, is NAGVMQNPRHLVRRRGQEARLRCSPMKGHSHVYWYRQLPEEGLKFMVYLQKENIIDESGMPKERFSAEFPKEGPSILRIQQVVRGDSAAYFCASSARREREQYFGPGTRLTVT.